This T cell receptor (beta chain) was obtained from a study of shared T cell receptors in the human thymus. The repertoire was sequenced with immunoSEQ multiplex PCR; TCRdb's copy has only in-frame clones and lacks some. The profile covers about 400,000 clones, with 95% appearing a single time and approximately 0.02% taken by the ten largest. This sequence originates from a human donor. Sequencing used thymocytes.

As DNA, the CDR3 is TGCGCCAGCAGCTTGGCGGGACACACTGAAGCTTTCTTT. As protein: CASSLAGHTEAFF. The rearrangement links TRBV5-1 to TRBJ1-1, with D possibly TRBD1 on 5 matching bases. From germline, CDR1 is SGHRS and CDR2 YFSETQ. V was pared by 0 bases and J by 3 bases, with 6 bases between. The CDR3 covers 13 residues.